This TCR beta chain was sequenced in a study of T cell responses to AZD1222 COVID-19 vaccine. Study-wide results and caveats: Mostly white British, mostly female donors; authors suggested clonal diversity may be underestimated. Spike was spanned by vaccine-associated CD4 TCRs, which were dominant at 160-218 and 743-854.

TCRdb's copy holds only in-frame clones and misses some; the assay was immunoSEQ multiplex PCR. The data contain 120,000 or so clones, around 85% of them singletons. In regard to this clone: The antigen remains unidentified.

The receptor was derived from an adult in good health. Sequencing was performed on peripheral blood, taken on day 0 of AZD1222 vaccination.

The CDR3 region is CASSGSGRSSYEQYF. DNA for the CDR3: TGTGCCAGCAGTGGTTCGGGCCGGAGCTCCTACGAGCAGTACTTC. J is TRBJ2-7 and V is TRBV2; D gene unclear. The germline CDR1 and CDR2 sequences are SNHLY and FYNNEI. The CDR3 extends over 15 amino acids. The V and J ends lost 4 bases and 0 bases respectively, with 13 bases between them.